The source of this T cell receptor (beta chain) is a study of T cell repertoires in cytomegalovirus infection. For the study at large: Matching HLA type and CMV infection were both indicated by public TCR beta signatures.

The study's findings and limits: HLA-C-restricted CMV clonotypes gave the most frequent clonotype in two of eight donors. Cumulative public TCR beta family frequency identified carriers of CMV plus the relevant HLA.

With regard to this clonotype: What it binds is not known.

In TCRdb, the reads were re-called with MiXCR into one record per CDR3 protein. The data contain fewer than 700,000 distinct CDR3 sequences, roughly 24% of them seen just once; the ten biggest clones take up roughly 8%. This TCR derives from a human donor in good health (CMV status not recorded). Some clones in this sample may be carry-over from other donors' samples. What was sequenced was CD8+ T cells from PBMCs.

The CDR3 coding sequence is TGCAGTGCTAATAGCGGGGGGACCACAGATACGCAGTATTTT. The encoded protein is CSANSGGTTDTQYF. The rearrangement links TRBV20-1 to TRBJ2-3, with TRBD2 identical over 10 bases. The germline V gene has CDR1 DFQATT and CDR2 SNEGSKA (reference sequence). V shed 4 bases, J shed 2 bases, and the junction held 3 bases outside the gene matches. This CDR3 comprises 14 residues.